This note documents a single TCR beta chain sequence. Per the authors' pipeline: Amplification of reference gene primers was used by the study to estimate nucleated cell counts. The method was immunoSEQ multiplex PCR; TCRdb's version includes in-frame clones alone and lacks a portion of them. The DNA gave D and trimming, while V, J and clone size come from that table. The sample shows fewer than 350,000 clones, approximately 89% of them seen only once. This sample is drawn from a study of blood T cell repertoires in COVID-19. The overall study: There were acute and convalescent COVID-19 samples, and they came from the United States, Italy and Spain. T cells, B-cell-depleted T cells, or PBMCs supplied cDNA or gDNA.

CDR3 length: 14 amino acids. Germline CDR1 is MNHEY and CDR2 is SVGEGT. Trimming removed 5 bases at V and 0 bases at J, with 5 bases between. Sequencing used peripheral blood. The rearrangement uses TRBV6-2 or TRBV6-3 and TRBJ2-6; possible D gene TRBD1, 5 bases. The TCR sequence derives from a man in his forties or fifties with active or convalescent COVID-19. CDR3 nucleotide sequence: TGTGCCAGCAGTAGGGGCTCTGGGGCCAACGTCCTGACTTTC. Its translation: CASSRGSGANVLTF.